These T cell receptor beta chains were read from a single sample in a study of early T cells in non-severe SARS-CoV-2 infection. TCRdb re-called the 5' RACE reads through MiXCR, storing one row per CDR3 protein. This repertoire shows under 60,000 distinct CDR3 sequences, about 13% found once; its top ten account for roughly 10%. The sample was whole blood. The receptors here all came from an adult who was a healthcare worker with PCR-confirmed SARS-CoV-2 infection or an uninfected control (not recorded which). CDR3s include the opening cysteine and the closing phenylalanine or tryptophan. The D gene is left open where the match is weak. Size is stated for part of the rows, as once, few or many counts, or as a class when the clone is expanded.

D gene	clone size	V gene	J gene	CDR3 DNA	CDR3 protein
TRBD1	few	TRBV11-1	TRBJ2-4	TGTGCCAGCAGCCGACAGGGCCAAAACATTCAGTACTTC	CASSRQGQNIQYF
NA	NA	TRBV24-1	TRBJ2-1	TGTGCCACCAGTGACCCCGACAATGAGCAGTTCTTC	CATSDPDNEQFF
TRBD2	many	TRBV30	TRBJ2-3	TGTGCCTGGAGTCCGGTACTAGCGGGCACAGATACGCAGTATTTT	CAWSPVLAGTDTQYF
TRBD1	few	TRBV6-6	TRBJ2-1	TGTGCCAGCAGAACCCAGGGTTCGGGACAGGGCTATGAGCAGTTCTTC	CASRTQGSGQGYEQFF
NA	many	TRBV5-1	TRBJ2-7	TGCGCCAGCAGCTCCTGGGATATCACCTACGAGCAGTACTTC	CASSSWDITYEQYF
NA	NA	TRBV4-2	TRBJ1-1	TGTGCCAGCAGCCAAGCCAAGAGCACTGAAGCTTTCTTT	CASSQAKSTEAFF
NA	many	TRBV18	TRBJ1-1	TGTGCCAGCTCACGAGGGGGGATTCACACTGAAGCTTTCTTT	CASSRGGIHTEAFF
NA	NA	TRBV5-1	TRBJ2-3	TGCGCCAGCAGCCCCTGGACTGAAGAGGATACGCAGTATTTT	CASSPWTEEDTQYF
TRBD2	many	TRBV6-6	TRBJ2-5	TGTGCCAGCAGTACCCGGGGGGGTCAAGAGACCCAGTACTTC	CASSTRGGQETQYF
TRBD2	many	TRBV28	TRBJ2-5	TGTGCCAGCAGTTTTTGGAGGGAGGGCCAGCGAGAGACCCAGTACTTC	CASSFWREGQRETQYF
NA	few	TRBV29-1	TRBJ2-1	TGCAGCGTTATCTTCTACAATGAGCAGTTCTTC	CSVIFYNEQFF
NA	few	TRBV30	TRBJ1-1	TGTGCCTGGAATGAGATCCGGACTGAAGCTTTCTTT	CAWNEIRTEAFF
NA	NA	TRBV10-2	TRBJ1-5	TGCGCCAGCAGCACACAAGGGAGGGGGCAGCCCCAGCATTTT	CASSTQGRGQPQHF
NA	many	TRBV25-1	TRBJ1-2	TGTGCCAGCAGAGGGGGTCCCTATGGCTACACCTTC	CASRGGPYGYTF